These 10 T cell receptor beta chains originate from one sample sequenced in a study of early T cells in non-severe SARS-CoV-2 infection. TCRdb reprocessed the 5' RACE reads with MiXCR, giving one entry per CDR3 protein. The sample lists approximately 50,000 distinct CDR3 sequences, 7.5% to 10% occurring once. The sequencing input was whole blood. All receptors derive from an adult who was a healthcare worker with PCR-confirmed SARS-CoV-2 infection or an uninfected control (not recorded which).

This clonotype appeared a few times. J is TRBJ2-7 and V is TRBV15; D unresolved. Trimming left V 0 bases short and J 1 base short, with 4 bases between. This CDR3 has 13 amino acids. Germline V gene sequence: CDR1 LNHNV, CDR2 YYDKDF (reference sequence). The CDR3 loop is CATSREASYEQYF. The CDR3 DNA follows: TGTGCCACCAGCAGAGAGGCGTCCTACGAGCAGTACTTC.

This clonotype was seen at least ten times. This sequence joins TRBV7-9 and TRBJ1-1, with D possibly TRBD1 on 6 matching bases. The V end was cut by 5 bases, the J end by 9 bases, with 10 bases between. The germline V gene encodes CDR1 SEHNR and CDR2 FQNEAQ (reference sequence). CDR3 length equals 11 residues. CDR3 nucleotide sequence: TGTGCCAGCAGCCTTGGACAGAAAGCTTTCTTT. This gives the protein CASSLGQKAFF.

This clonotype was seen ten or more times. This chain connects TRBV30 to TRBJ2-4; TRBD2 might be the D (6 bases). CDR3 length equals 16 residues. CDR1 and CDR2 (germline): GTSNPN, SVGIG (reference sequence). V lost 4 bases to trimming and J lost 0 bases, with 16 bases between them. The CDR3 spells CAWTPFGGKAKNIQYF. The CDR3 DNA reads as TGTGCCTGGACTCCCTTTGGAGGGAAAGCCAAAAACATTCAGTACTTC.

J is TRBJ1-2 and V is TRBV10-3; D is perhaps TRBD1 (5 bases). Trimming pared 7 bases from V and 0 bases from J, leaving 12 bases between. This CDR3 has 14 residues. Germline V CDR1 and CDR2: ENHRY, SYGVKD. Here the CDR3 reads CAIKGTDANYGYTF. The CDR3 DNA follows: TGTGCCATCAAGGGGACGGACGCTAACTATGGCTACACCTTC.

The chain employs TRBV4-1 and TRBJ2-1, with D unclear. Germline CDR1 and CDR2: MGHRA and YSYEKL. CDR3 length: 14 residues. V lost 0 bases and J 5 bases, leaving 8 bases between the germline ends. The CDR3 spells CASSQDPHNNEQFF. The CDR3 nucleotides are TGCGCCAGCAGCCAAGACCCACATAACAATGAGCAGTTCTTC.

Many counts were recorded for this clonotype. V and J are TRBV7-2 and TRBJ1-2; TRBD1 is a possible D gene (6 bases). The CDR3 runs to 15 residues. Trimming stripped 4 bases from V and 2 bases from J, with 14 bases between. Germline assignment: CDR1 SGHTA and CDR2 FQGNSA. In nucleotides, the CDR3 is TGTGCCAGCAGCTCCACAGGGATGGGCAACTATGGCTACACCTTC. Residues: CASSSTGMGNYGYTF.

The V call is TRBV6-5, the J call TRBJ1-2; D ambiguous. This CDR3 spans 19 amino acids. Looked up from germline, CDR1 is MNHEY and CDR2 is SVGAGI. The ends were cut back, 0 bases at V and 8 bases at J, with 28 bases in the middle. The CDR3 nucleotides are TGTGCCAGCAGTTACTCGAAGGCCGGCGTGAGGACTGCCTATTTCGGCTACACCTTC. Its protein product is CASSYSKAGVRTAYFGYTF.

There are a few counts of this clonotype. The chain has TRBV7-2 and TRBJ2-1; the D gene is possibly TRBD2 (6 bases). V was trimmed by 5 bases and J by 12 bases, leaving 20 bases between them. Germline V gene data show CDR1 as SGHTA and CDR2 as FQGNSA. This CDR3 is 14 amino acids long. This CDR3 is CASSAGSSGLGQFF. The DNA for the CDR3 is TGTGCCAGCAGCGCTGGGTCCAGCGGGTTAGGGCAGTTCTTC.

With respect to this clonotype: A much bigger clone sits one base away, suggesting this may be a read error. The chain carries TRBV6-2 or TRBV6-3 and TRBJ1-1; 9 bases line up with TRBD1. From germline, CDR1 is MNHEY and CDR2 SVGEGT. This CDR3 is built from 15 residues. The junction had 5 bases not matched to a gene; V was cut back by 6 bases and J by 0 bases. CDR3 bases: TGTGCCAGCAGACCAGGGACAGGGTTGAACACTGAAGCTTTCTTT. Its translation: CASRPGTGLNTEAFF.

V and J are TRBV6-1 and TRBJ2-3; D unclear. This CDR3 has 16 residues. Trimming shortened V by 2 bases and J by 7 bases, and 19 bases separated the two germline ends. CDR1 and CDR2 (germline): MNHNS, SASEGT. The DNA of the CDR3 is TGTGCCAGCAGTGAATCGCCGAGATACCCATACAATACGCAGTATTTT. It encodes CASSESPRYPYNTQYF.